The present T cell receptor (beta chain) was sequenced within a study of immune cell composition in non-small cell lung cancer. With 0 bases removed from V and 1 base from J, the gap between germline ends came to 11 bases. The CDR3 consists of 17 residues. Germline V gene data show CDR1 as SGDLS and CDR2 as YYNGEE. Using immunoSEQ multiplex PCR, the repertoire was profiled, and TCRdb retains in-frame clones only, with some absent. The sample shows approximately 3,200 clones, more than 60% of them seen only once. With regard to this clone: Its antigen remains unknown.

Whole-study results and caveats: Clones >0.5% enriched in tumour were rarer in adenocarcinoma (33%) than squamous (around 75%).

Material: lung tumor tissue. This receptor was taken from a human donor with non-small cell lung cancer. The chain employs TRBV9 and TRBJ1-6; tentative D call: TRBD1 (6 bases). The CDR3 DNA reads as TGTGCCAGCAGCGTAGACCAGGGGTTGTCCTATAATTCACCCCTCCACTTT. Its translation is CASSVDQGLSYNSPLHF. Full variable domain (remainder filled in from reference TRBV9 and TRBJ1-6): DSGVTQTPKHLITATGQRVTLRCSPRSGDLSVYWYQQSLDQGLQFLIQYYNGEERAKGNILERFSAQQFPDLHSELNLSSLELGDSALYFCASSVDQGLSYNSPLHFGNGTRLTVT.